These T cell receptor beta chains were read from a single sample in a study of T cell responses to AZD1222 COVID-19 vaccine. Profiled with immunoSEQ multiplex PCR; TCRdb holds only in-frame clones, not every one. The sample has 100,000 to 130,000 clones, approximately 89% seen once. This sample comprised peripheral blood, obtained on day 0 of MenACWY control vaccination. The source of these receptors is an adult in good health. CDR3s leave out the opening cysteine and the closing phenylalanine or tryptophan. The size of a clone is reported for some rows only, either as once, few or many, or as a class for expanded clones.

V | size | CDR3
TRBV19 | - | ASRGPRAGNSGANVLT
TRBV28 | few | ASRSWGANEQF
TRBV7-9 | - | ASSFRGGQYGYT
TRBV11-3 | - | ASSGGTGSYEQY
TRBV5-4 | - | ASSSSGGYYEQY
TRBV9 | - | ASSAPRQGANAF
TRBV29-1 | - | SASDRAGGYT
TRBV9 | - | ASSFGGVSSYNEQF
TRBV14 | - | ASSQGFWTSDNSPLH
TRBV5-1 | - | ASSASGTWGDTQY
TRBV3-1/TRBV3-2 | - | ASSQDTINQPQH
TRBV24-1 | - | ATSHGVSPMNTEAF
TRBV2 | once | ASSESGGVNEQF
TRBV28 | - | ASSLFADPGSPLH
TRBV6-5 | - | ASSLTGTGFYEQY
TRBV10-2 | - | ASLKAGTSYEQY
TRBV3-1/TRBV3-2 | - | ASSPNRVVETQY
TRBV12-3/TRBV12-4 | few | ASSLVEEQY
TRBV27 | - | ASSHYRDFNYGYT
TRBV7-2 | - | ASSLTSGSYEQY
TRBV19 | - | ASSTQGARGYT
TRBV4-1 | - | ASSQGDYGYT
TRBV19 | - | ASSKLEGDTGELF
TRBV19 | - | ASTQPQESGYT
TRBV29-1 | - | SVGGQGYPNEKLF
TRBV5-5 | once | ASSLVSGEKLF
TRBV2 | - | ASGQEYNEQF
TRBV5-4 | - | ASSLPLYRDYGYT
TRBV7-2 | - | ASSFNLHRAYGYT
TRBV24-1 | - | ATSPGKAGYT
TRBV7-3 | - | ASSLTGTSGGDTQY
TRBV5-1 | - | ASSLARQGVQQY
TRBV28 | - | ASSPQGSAKFPEQF
TRBV10-3 | - | AISDSSPLH
TRBV30 | - | AWSGGHPNTEAF
TRBV5-4 | - | ASSLEREPYGYT
TRBV7-9 | few | ASSVSYEQY
TRBV6-5 | once | ASSSWGFTEAF
TRBV5-6 | - | ASSLGGSLNQPQH
TRBV6-5 | - | ASSYSDPGYYEQY
TRBV2 | - | ASSEKEETQY